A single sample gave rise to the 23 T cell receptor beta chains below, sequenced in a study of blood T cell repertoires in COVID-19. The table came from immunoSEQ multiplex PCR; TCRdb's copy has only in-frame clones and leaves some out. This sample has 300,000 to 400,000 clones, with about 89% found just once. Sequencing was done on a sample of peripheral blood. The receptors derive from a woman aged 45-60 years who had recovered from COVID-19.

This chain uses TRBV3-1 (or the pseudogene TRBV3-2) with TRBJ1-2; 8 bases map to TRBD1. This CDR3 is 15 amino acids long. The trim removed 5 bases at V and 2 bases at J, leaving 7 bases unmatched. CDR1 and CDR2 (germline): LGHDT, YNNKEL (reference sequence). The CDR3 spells CASSGYRGSNYGYTF. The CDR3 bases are TGTGCCAGCAGCGGATACAGGGGGTCGAACTATGGCTACACCTTC.

The DNA of the CDR3 is TGTGCCAGTACTCTTCCCGGGAGATTTGGCTACACCTTC. Protein sequence: CASTLPGRFGYTF. V gene TRBV19 combines with J gene TRBJ1-2; D is unclear. This CDR3 has 13 amino acids. From germline, CDR1 is LNHDA and CDR2 SQIVND (reference sequence). The ends were cut back, 7 bases at V and 7 bases at J, with 16 bases in the middle.

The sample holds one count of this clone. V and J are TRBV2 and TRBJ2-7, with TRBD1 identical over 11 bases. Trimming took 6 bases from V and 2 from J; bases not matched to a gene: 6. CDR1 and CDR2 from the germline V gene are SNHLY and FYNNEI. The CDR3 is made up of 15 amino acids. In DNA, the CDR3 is TGTGCCAGCAGGGATGGGACAGGGGGTCCCTACGAGCAGTACTTC. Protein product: CASRDGTGGPYEQYF.

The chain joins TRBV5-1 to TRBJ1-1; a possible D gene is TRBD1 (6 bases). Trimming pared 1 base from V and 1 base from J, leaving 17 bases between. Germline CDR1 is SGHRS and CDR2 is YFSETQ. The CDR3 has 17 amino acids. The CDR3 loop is CASSLKVQGSGNTEAFF. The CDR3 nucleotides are TGCGCCAGCAGCTTGAAAGTACAGGGATCCGGGAACACTGAAGCTTTCTTT.

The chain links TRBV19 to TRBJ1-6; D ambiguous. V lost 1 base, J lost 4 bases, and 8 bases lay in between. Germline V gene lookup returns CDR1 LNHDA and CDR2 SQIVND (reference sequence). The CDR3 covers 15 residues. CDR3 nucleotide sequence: TGTGCCAGTAGTATAGGAGGAGCTTATAATTCACCCCTCCACTTT. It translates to CASSIGGAYNSPLHF.

The CDR3 protein is CASSISRTSNGELFF. The CDR3 DNA reads as TGTGCCAGTAGTATTTCTAGGACTAGCAACGGGGAGCTGTTTTTT. The genes are TRBV19 and TRBJ2-2, with 8 bases aligning to TRBD2. V dropped 3 bases and J dropped 7; count of bases not matched to a gene: 7. The CDR3 length is 15 residues. The germline CDR1 and CDR2 sequences are LNHDA and SQIVND (reference sequence).

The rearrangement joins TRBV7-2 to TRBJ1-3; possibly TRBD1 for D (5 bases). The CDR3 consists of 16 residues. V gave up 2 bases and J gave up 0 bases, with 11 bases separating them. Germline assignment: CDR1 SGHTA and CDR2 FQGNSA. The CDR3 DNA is TGTGCCAGCAGCTTATCAGGGTTCCTCTCTGGAAACACCATATATTTT. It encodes CASSLSGFLSGNTIYF.

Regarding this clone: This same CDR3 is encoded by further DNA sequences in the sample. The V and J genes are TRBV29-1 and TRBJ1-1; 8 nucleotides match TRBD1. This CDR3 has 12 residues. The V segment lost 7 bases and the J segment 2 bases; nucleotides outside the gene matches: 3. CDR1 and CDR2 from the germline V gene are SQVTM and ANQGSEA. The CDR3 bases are TGCAGCGCCGGACAGGGCAACACTGAAGCTTTCTTT. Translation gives CSAGQGNTEAFF. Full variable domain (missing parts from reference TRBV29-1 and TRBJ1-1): SAVISQKPSRDICQRGTSLTIQCQVDSQVTMMFWYRQQPGQSLTLIATANQGSEATYESGFVIDKFPISRPNLTFSTLTVSNMSPEDSSIYLCSAGQGNTEAFFGQGTRLTVV.

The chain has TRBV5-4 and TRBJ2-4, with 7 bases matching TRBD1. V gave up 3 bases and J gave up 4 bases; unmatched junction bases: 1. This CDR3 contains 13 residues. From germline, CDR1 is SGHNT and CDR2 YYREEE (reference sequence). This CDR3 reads CASSWGQKNIQYF. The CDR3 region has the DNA TGTGCCAGCAGCTGGGGACAGAAAAACATTCAGTACTTC.

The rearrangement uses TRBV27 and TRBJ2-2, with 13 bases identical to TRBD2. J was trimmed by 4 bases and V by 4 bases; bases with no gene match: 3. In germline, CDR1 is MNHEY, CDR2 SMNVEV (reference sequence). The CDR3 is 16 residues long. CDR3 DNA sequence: TGTGCCAGCAGTTCCCGACTAGCGGGAGGCACCGGGGAGCTGTTTTTT. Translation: CASSSRLAGGTGELFF.

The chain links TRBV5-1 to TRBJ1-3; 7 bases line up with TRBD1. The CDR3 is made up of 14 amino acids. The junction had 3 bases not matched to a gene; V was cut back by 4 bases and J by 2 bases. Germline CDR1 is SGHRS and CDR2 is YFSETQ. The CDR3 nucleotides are TGCGCCAGCAGCCTCACAGGGGCTGGAAACACCATATATTTT. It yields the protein CASSLTGAGNTIYF.

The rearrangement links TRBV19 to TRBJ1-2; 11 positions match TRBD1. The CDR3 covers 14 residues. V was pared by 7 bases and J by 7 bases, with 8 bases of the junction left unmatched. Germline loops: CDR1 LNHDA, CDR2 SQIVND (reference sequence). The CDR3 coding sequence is TGTGCCAGTACGCCGGGACAGGGGGTTCGTGGCTACACCTTC. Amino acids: CASTPGQGVRGYTF. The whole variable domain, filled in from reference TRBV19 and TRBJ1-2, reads DGGITQSPKYLFRKEGQNVTLSCEQNLNHDAMYWYRQDPGQGLRLIYYSQIVNDFQKGDIAEGYSVSREKKESFPLTVTSAQKNPTAFYLCASTPGQGVRGYTFGSGTRLTVV.

DNA of the CDR3: TGTGCCAGCAGCTTAGGCGCAGTGAGGGTGAACTCCTACAATGAGCAGTTCTTC. Its protein is CASSLGAVRVNSYNEQFF. The J gene is TRBJ2-1, the V gene TRBV11-2, with a possible D match to TRBD2 (5 bases). From germline, CDR1 is SGHAT and CDR2 FQNNGV. The CDR3 extends over 18 amino acids. V lost 1 base and J 0 bases, leaving 16 bases between the germline ends.

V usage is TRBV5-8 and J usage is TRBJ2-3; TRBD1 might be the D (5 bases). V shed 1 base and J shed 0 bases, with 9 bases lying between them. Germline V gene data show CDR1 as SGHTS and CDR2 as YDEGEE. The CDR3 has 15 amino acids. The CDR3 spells CASSLTQGSTDTQYF. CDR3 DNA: TGTGCCAGCAGCTTGACGCAGGGAAGCACAGATACGCAGTATTTT. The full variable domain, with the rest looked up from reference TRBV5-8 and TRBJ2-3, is EAGVTQSPTHLIKTRGQQATLRCSPISGHTSVYWYQQALGLGLQFLLWYDEGEERNRGNFPPRFSGRQFPNYSSELNVNALELEDSALYLCASSLTQGSTDTQYFGPGTRLTVL.

The CDR3 region has the DNA TGTGCCAGCTCTCTCCTCGCCTACGAGCAGTACTTC. Protein sequence: CASSLLAYEQYF. The V call is TRBV28, the J call TRBJ2-7, with unresolved D. V gave up 8 bases and J gave up 2 bases, with 10 bases separating them. The CDR3 is 12 amino acids. In germline, CDR1 is MDHEN, CDR2 SYDVKM.

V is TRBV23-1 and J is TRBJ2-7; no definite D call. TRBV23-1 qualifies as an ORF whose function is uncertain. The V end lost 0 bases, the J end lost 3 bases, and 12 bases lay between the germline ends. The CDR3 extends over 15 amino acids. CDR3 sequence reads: CASSQSGDSYYEQYF. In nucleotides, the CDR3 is TGCGCCAGCAGTCAATCCGGAGATTCCTACTACGAGCAGTACTTC.

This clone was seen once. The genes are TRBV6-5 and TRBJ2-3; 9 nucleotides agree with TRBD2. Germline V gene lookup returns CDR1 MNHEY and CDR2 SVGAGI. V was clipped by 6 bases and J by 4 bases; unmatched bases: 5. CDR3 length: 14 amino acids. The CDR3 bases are TGTGCCAGCAGGTGGGGACTAGCAGCAGATACGCAGTATTTT. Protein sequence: CASRWGLAADTQYF.

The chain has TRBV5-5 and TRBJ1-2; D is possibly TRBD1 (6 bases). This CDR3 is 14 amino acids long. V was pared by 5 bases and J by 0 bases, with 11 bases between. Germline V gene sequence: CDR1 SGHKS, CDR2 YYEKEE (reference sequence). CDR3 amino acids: CASSRDTANYGYTF. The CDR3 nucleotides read TGTGCCAGCAGTCGGGACACCGCTAACTATGGCTACACCTTC.

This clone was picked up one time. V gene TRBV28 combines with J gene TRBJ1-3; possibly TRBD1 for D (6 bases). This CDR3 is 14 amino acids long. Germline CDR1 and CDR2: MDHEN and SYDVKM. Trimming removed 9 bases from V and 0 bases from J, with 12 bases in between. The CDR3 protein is CASLQGRSGNTIYF. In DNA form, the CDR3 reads TGTGCCAGTCTACAGGGCCGCTCTGGAAACACCATATATTTT.

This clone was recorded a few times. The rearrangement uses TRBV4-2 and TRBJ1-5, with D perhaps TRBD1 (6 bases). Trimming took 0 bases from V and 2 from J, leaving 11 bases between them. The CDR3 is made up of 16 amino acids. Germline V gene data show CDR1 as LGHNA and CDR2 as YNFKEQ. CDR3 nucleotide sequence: TGTGCCAGCAGCCAAGACAGGGGACCCCGCAATCAGCCCCAGCATTTT. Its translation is CASSQDRGPRNQPQHF.

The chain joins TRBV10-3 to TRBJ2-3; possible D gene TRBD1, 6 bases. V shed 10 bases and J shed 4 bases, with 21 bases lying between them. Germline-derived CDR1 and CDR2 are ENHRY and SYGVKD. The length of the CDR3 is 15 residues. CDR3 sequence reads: CATEIGQGKSDTQYF. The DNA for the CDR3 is TGTGCCACCGAAATAGGGCAGGGGAAGTCAGATACGCAGTATTTT.

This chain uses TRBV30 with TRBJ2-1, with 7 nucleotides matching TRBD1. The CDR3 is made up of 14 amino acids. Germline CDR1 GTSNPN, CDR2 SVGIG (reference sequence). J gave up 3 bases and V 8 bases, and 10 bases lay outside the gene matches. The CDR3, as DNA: TGTGCCGGGCTCCGGGACAGACTCTACAATGAGCAGTTCTTC. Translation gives CAGLRDRLYNEQFF.

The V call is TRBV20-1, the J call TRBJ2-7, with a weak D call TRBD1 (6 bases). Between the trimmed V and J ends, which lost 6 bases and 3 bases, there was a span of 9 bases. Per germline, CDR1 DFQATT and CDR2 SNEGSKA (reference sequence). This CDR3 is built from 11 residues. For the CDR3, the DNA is TGCAGTGCCCTGGACAGCTACGAGCAGTACTTC. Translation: CSALDSYEQYF.